The 18 T cell receptor beta chains below all came from one sample that was sequenced in a study of technical replicates of blood from a handful of donors. TCRdb's copy holds only in-frame clones and misses some; the assay was immunoSEQ multiplex PCR. This table has around 69,000 clones, nearly 98% appearing once. Sequencing was done on a sample of T cells isolated from PBMCs. The receptors come from a human donor in good health.

Points on this clone: The junction does not match germline at one end; this may be a read error. The DNA for the CDR3 is TGTGCTAGCAGCGCTTTCCTAACTTCCTACGAGCAGTACTTC. As protein: CASSAFLTSYEQYF. The genes are TRBV7-7 and TRBJ2-7, with D unresolved. The V gene's germline CDR1 is SSHAT and CDR2 FNYEAQ (reference sequence). The CDR3 is 14 residues long.

V is TRBV5-1 and J is TRBJ2-6; TRBD2 is a possible D gene (5 bases). The V gene's germline CDR1 is SGHRS and CDR2 YFSETQ. The CDR3 length is 15 residues. With 6 bases removed from V and 2 bases from J, the gap between germline ends came to 12 bases. The CDR3: CASTREGAGANVLTF. DNA for the CDR3: TGCGCCAGCACCCGGGAAGGAGCTGGGGCCAACGTCCTGACTTTC.

The chain recombines TRBV19 with TRBJ2-1; D is perhaps TRBD2 (5 bases). With 4 bases removed from V and 5 bases from J, the gap between germline ends came to 18 bases. Germline-derived CDR1 and CDR2 are LNHDA and SQIVND (reference sequence). The length of the CDR3 is 16 residues. Here the CDR3 reads CASSTLGAGQDNEQFF. CDR3 nucleotides: TGTGCCAGTAGTACATTGGGAGCCGGCCAGGACAATGAGCAGTTCTTC. Together with reference TRBV19 and TRBJ2-1, the CDR3 gives the full variable domain: DGGITQSPKYLFRKEGQNVTLSCEQNLNHDAMYWYRQDPGQGLRLIYYSQIVNDFQKGDIAEGYSVSREKKESFPLTVTSAQKNPTAFYLCASSTLGAGQDNEQFFGPGTRLTVL.

This clone has only one observation. The chain links TRBV6-5 to TRBJ1-1; 7 bases are a match to TRBD1. The CDR3 is 13 residues long. Trimming at V came to 6 bases and at J to 3 bases, leaving 4 bases not matched to a gene. Germline CDR1 is MNHEY and CDR2 is SVGAGI. The DNA for the CDR3 is TGTGCCAGCAGCAGAGACAGGGACACTGAAGCTTTCTTT. Protein: CASSRDRDTEAFF.

This clone was detected once. The J gene is TRBJ1-1, the V gene TRBV11-2; D is unclear. CDR3 length equals 14 residues. Deletions cut 0 bases from V and 0 bases from J, with 5 bases between. Germline V gene lookup returns CDR1 SGHAT and CDR2 FQNNGV. The CDR3 loop is CASSLERVNTEAFF. The DNA of the CDR3 is TGTGCCAGCAGCTTAGAACGGGTGAACACTGAAGCTTTCTTT.

The gene calls are TRBV5-5 and TRBJ2-7, with a tentative D call TRBD1 (6 bases). Trimming took off 3 bases at V and 2 bases at J, with 9 bases between the two ends. CDR1 is SGHKS and CDR2 is YYEKEE in the germline V gene (reference sequence). The CDR3 is 13 amino acids. DNA for the CDR3: TGTGCCAGCAGCTCGGACAGACCCTACGAGCAGTACTTC. Translation: CASSSDRPYEQYF.

The DNA for the CDR3 is TGTGCCAGCTCCCGCGGACAGGGAGAATCCTACGAGCAGTACTTC. Translated: CASSRGQGESYEQYF. The V gene is TRBV18, the J gene TRBJ2-7; 8 nucleotides match TRBD1. V was pared by 6 bases and J by 1 base, with 8 bases of the junction left unmatched. The CDR3 is 15 residues long. Germline V lookup: CDR1 KGHSH, CDR2 LQKENI.

This sequence joins TRBV6-6 and TRBJ2-3; D may be TRBD1 (6 bases). Germline CDR1 and CDR2: MNHNY and SVGAGI (reference sequence). Trimming cost V 2 bases and J 1 base, with 7 bases left between them. The CDR3 extends over 14 amino acids. This CDR3 reads CASSYAGGTDTQYF. The CDR3 DNA sequence: TGTGCCAGCAGTTACGCAGGGGGCACAGATACGCAGTATTTT.

The chain carries TRBV5-1 and TRBJ2-2; 7 bases match TRBD1. J lost 0 bases, V lost 3 bases, and 5 bases had no gene match. Germline CDR1 SGHRS, CDR2 YFSETQ. The CDR3 spans 16 residues. The CDR3 region has the DNA TGCGCCAGCAGCTCGACAGGGTTCACGAACACCGGGGAGCTGTTTTTT. It translates to CASSSTGFTNTGELFF.

The chain links TRBV27 to TRBJ1-3; perhaps TRBD1 as D (5 bases). Deletions cut 5 bases from V and 0 bases from J, with 14 bases between. The CDR3 loop spans 16 amino acids. Germline CDR1 MNHEY, CDR2 SMNVEV (reference sequence). The CDR3 is CASSPDSVISGNTIYF. In DNA, the CDR3 is TGTGCCAGCAGTCCCGACAGCGTCATCTCTGGAAACACCATATATTTT.

The gene calls are TRBV11-2 and TRBJ2-2, with 7 bases that match TRBD1. Trimming at V came to 6 bases and at J to 1 base, leaving 17 bases not matched to a gene. The CDR3 runs 19 residues. In germline, CDR1 is SGHAT, CDR2 FQNNGV. The CDR3 reads CASRDSWDSASRNTGELFF. The CDR3 DNA sequence: TGTGCCAGCAGAGATTCCTGGGACAGCGCCTCCCGGAACACCGGGGAGCTGTTTTTT.

The V gene is TRBV19, the J gene TRBJ1-4; 7 nucleotides match TRBD1. CDR1 LNHDA and CDR2 SQIVND come from the germline V gene (reference sequence). J gave up 0 bases and V 3 bases, and 4 bases lay outside the gene matches. This CDR3 has 16 residues. CDR3: CASSMGQTATNEKLFF. The CDR3, as DNA: TGTGCCAGTAGTATGGGACAGACTGCAACTAATGAAAAACTGTTTTTT.

J is TRBJ1-1 and V is TRBV5-8; no firm D call. The CDR3 runs to 16 residues. V was pared by 6 bases and J by 0 bases, with 18 bases between. Germline V lookup: CDR1 SGHTS, CDR2 YDEGEE. The CDR3, as DNA: TGTGCCAGCATCGGCCACGAGGAACTAATGAACACTGAAGCTTTCTTT. Translation gives CASIGHEELMNTEAFF.

The rearrangement uses TRBV13 and TRBJ2-1; D is possibly TRBD1 (7 bases). V lost 4 bases to trimming and J lost 0 bases, with 19 bases between them. Per germline, CDR1 PRHDT and CDR2 FYEKMQ (reference sequence). This CDR3 region has 18 residues. The CDR3 spells CASSSGQTGLSSYNEQFF. As DNA, the CDR3 is TGTGCCAGCAGCTCGGGACAGACGGGACTTAGCTCCTACAATGAGCAGTTCTTC. Full variable domain (remainder filled in from reference TRBV13 and TRBJ2-1): AAGVIQSPRHLIKEKRETATLKCYPIPRHDTVYWYQQGPGQDPQFLISFYEKMQSDKGSIPDRFSAQQFSDYHSELNMSSLELGDSALYFCASSSGQTGLSSYNEQFFGPGTRLTVL.

The rearrangement uses TRBV2 and TRBJ1-3, with D maybe TRBD1 (5 bases). CDR3 length: 13 amino acids. V lost 4 bases and J lost 4, with 8 bases in between. Germline V CDR1 and CDR2: SNHLY, FYNNEI. The chain's CDR3 is CASSGRQGNTIYF. CDR3 nucleotide sequence: TGTGCCAGCAGTGGCCGACAGGGAAACACCATATATTTT.

The V call is TRBV6-5, the J call TRBJ1-2, with D unclear. This CDR3 region has 15 residues. The ends were cut back, 4 bases at V and 3 bases at J, with 15 bases in the middle. The V gene's germline CDR1 is MNHEY and CDR2 SVGAGI. The CDR3 sequence: CASSSRLASDYGYTF. The CDR3 DNA is TGTGCCAGCAGTTCCAGGTTGGCATCGGACTATGGCTACACCTTC.

The chain is built from TRBV5-1 and TRBJ2-5; 8 positions agree with TRBD1. V shed 0 bases, J shed 2 bases, and the junction held 9 bases outside the gene matches. The CDR3 spans 17 residues. Germline V CDR1 and CDR2: SGHRS, YFSETQ. CDR3: CASSLDPIGQGQETQYF. CDR3 in DNA: TGCGCCAGCAGCTTGGACCCGATAGGACAGGGTCAAGAGACCCAGTACTTC.

In this sample, this clone turned up once. The CDR3 region is CASSVEGETEAFF. As DNA, the CDR3 is TGTGCCAGCAGCGTAGAGGGGGAGACTGAAGCTTTCTTT. The V gene is TRBV9, the J gene TRBJ1-1; possibly TRBD1 for D (6 bases). This CDR3 is 13 amino acids long. Germline loops: CDR1 SGDLS, CDR2 YYNGEE. V was trimmed by 0 bases and J by 5 bases, leaving 8 bases between them.